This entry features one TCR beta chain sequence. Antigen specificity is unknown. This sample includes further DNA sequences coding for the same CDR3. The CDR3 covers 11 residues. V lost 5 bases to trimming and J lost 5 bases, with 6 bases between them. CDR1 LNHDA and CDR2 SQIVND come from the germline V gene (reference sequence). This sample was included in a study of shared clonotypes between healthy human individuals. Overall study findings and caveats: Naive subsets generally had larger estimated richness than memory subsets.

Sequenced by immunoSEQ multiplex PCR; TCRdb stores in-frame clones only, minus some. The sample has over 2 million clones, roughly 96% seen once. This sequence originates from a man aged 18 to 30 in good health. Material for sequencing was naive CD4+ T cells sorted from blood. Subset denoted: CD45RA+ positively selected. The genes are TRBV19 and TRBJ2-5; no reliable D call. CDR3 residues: CASSGGETQYF. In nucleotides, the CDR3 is TGTGCCAGTAGTGGCGGCGAGACCCAGTACTTC.